The 23 T cell receptor beta chains listed next were all sequenced from one sample in a study of shared clonotypes between healthy human individuals. Assay used: immunoSEQ multiplex PCR; TCRdb lists only in-frame clones, some missing. The data show about 2 million clones, 85% to 95% seen once. Sequencing was carried out using naive CD4+ T cells sorted from blood. The subset: CD45RA+ positively selected. Receptors were obtained from a man younger than 35 in good health.

This sequence joins TRBV7-9 and TRBJ2-7, with D possibly matching TRBD1 (5 bases). Trimming pared 5 bases from V and 0 bases from J, leaving 14 bases between. Germline CDR1 SEHNR, CDR2 FQNEAQ (reference sequence). This CDR3 contains 15 residues. CDR3 loop: CASSPLSGRSYEQYF. The CDR3 nucleotides read TGTGCCAGCAGCCCACTTTCAGGGCGCTCCTACGAGCAGTACTTC.

V is TRBV10-3 and J is TRBJ2-7, with 8 positions matching TRBD1. CDR1 and CDR2 from the germline V gene are ENHRY and SYGVKD. This CDR3 is 13 amino acids long. The V segment lost 5 bases and the J segment 5 bases; nucleotides outside the gene matches: 5. In DNA, the CDR3 is TGTGCCATCAGTTCGACAGGGGTCCACGAGCAGTACTTC. It is translated as CAISSTGVHEQYF.

V gene TRBV18 combines with J gene TRBJ2-5; D ambiguous. Germline V CDR1 and CDR2: KGHSH, LQKENI. V was cut by 4 bases and J by 5 bases, with 5 bases left in between. CDR3 size: 11 residues. CDR3 protein: CASSRLETQYF. The CDR3, as DNA: TGTGCCAGCTCACGACTCGAGACCCAGTACTTC.

The chain combines TRBV28 with TRBJ1-1, with 12 bases lining up with TRBD1. J gave up 4 bases and V 3 bases, and 3 bases lay outside the gene matches. Germline CDR1 and CDR2: MDHEN and SYDVKM. This CDR3 spans 15 amino acids. The CDR3: CASSLGQGAGTEAFF. The CDR3 coding sequence is TGTGCCAGCAGTTTGGGACAGGGGGCAGGCACTGAAGCTTTCTTT. The entire variable domain, with the rest obtained from reference TRBV28 and TRBJ1-1, is as follows: DVKVTQSSRYLVKRTGEKVFLECVQDMDHENMFWYRQDPGLGLRLIYFSYDVKMKEKGDIPEGYSVSREKKERFSLILESASTNQTSMYLCASSLGQGAGTEAFFGQGTRLTVV.

The chain links TRBV7-8 to TRBJ2-7, with D unclear. CDR3 size: 14 residues. V was shortened by 3 bases and J by 0 bases, with 9 bases between the two germline ends. Germline-derived CDR1 and CDR2 are SGHVS and FQNEAQ. CDR3 loop: CASSFHPLSYEQYF. For the CDR3, the DNA is TGTGCCAGCAGCTTTCACCCCCTCTCCTACGAGCAGTACTTC.

The genes are TRBV5-4 and TRBJ2-6; TRBD1 matches 8 bases. This CDR3 has 16 amino acids. V shed 7 bases, J shed 2 bases, and the junction held 8 bases outside the gene matches. Germline assignment: CDR1 SGHNT and CDR2 YYREEE (reference sequence). CDR3 sequence reads: CASAQQGVTGANVLTF. CDR3 bases: TGTGCCAGCGCCCAACAGGGGGTGACTGGGGCCAACGTCCTGACTTTC. The whole variable domain, filled in from reference TRBV5-4 and TRBJ2-6, reads ETGVTQSPTHLIKTRGQQVTLRCSSQSGHNTVSWYQQALGQGPQFIFQYYREEENGRGNFPPRFSGLQFPNYSSELNVNALELDDSALYLCASAQQGVTGANVLTFGAGSRLTVL.

To note about this clone: Other DNA sequences from this sample encode an identical CDR3 as well. V usage is TRBV10-3 and J usage is TRBJ2-2; D uncertain. The ends were cut back, 2 bases at V and 1 base at J, with 8 bases in the middle. From germline, CDR1 is ENHRY and CDR2 SYGVKD. The CDR3 has 15 residues. The CDR3 region is CAISERALNTGELFF. DNA of the CDR3: TGTGCCATCAGTGAGCGGGCCTTGAACACCGGGGAGCTGTTTTTT.

A note on this clone: Different DNA sequences within this sample yield the same CDR3. The chain links TRBV30 to TRBJ1-1; possibly TRBD1 for D (6 bases). CDR1 and CDR2 (germline): GTSNPN, SVGIG (reference sequence). Trimming took 0 bases from V and 4 from J, leaving 9 bases between them. The CDR3 extends over 13 amino acids. The CDR3 nucleotides are TGTGCCTGGAGTGTCAGGGGCGGCACTGAAGCTTTCTTT. This sequence encodes CAWSVRGGTEAFF. The variable domain in full, completed from reference TRBV30 and TRBJ1-1, reads SQTIHQWPATLVQPVGSPLSLECTVEGTSNPNLYWYRQAAGRGLQLLFYSVGIGQISSEVPQNLSASRPQDRQFILSSKKLLLSDSGFYLCAWSVRGGTEAFFGQGTRLTVV.

V gene TRBV6-1 combines with J gene TRBJ2-1; unclear D gene. V lost 8 bases to trimming and J lost 6 bases, with 8 bases between them. This CDR3 comprises 11 residues. Germline V gene lookup returns CDR1 MNHNS and CDR2 SASEGT. The DNA of the CDR3 is TGTGCCAGCCTTCAGGCCAATGAGCAGTTCTTC. It specifies CASLQANEQFF.

This clone has only a few counts. The rearrangement links TRBV9 to TRBJ2-3; D perhaps matches TRBD1 (6 bases). This CDR3 has 13 amino acids. V was clipped by 4 bases and J by 3 bases, with 9 bases between them. Germline-derived CDR1 and CDR2 are SGDLS and YYNGEE. The CDR3 DNA reads as TGTGCCAGCAGCAATCAGGGGACAGATACGCAGTATTTT. Translation gives CASSNQGTDTQYF.

This chain uses TRBV28 with TRBJ2-7; D tentatively fits TRBD1 or TRBD2 (5 bases each). V gave up 7 bases and J gave up 5 bases, with 21 bases separating them. Per the germline V gene, CDR1 is MDHEN and CDR2 is SYDVKM. The CDR3 has 15 residues. DNA of the CDR3: TGTGCCAGCACACCGCCGGGTTGGGGGACCAACGAGCAGTACTTC. This sequence encodes CASTPPGWGTNEQYF. The full variable domain, in which reference TRBV28 and TRBJ2-7 provide the parts outside the CDR3, is DVKVTQSSRYLVKRTGEKVFLECVQDMDHENMFWYRQDPGLGLRLIYFSYDVKMKEKGDIPEGYSVSREKKERFSLILESASTNQTSMYLCASTPPGWGTNEQYFGPGTRLTVT.

This clone has only one observation. This same CDR3 is encoded by further DNA sequences in the sample. CDR3 protein: CASSEAGNNQPQHF. The CDR3 nucleotides are TGTGCCAGCAGTGAAGCGGGTAACAATCAGCCCCAGCATTTT. The chain uses TRBV2 and TRBJ1-5, with unresolved D. From germline, CDR1 is SNHLY and CDR2 FYNNEI. The germline V and J ends were trimmed by 0 bases and 3 bases, with 6 bases remaining between them. The CDR3 runs to 14 residues.

The chain recombines TRBV9 with TRBJ2-1; 11 positions agree with TRBD2. CDR3 size: 16 residues. The ends lost 3 bases at V and 3 bases at J; junction bases unmatched: 5. CDR1 SGDLS and CDR2 YYNGEE come from the germline V gene. The DNA for the CDR3 is TGTGCCAGCAGCGCTTCACTAGCGGGAGTCTACAATGAGCAGTTCTTC. Protein sequence: CASSASLAGVYNEQFF.

The CDR3 sequence: CASSGGGALETQYF. The DNA of the CDR3 is TGTGCCAGCAGTGGAGGGGGGGCTCTAGAGACCCAGTACTTC. The V and J genes are TRBV6-1 and TRBJ2-5; perhaps TRBD2 as D (7 bases). Germline V gene data show CDR1 as MNHNS and CDR2 as SASEGT. V lost 4 bases and J 4 bases, leaving 13 bases between the germline ends. This CDR3 contains 14 residues.

The rearrangement links TRBV11-2 to TRBJ2-3, with D perhaps matching TRBD2 (5 bases). This CDR3 has 15 amino acids. The V gene lost 3 bases and the J gene lost 0 bases, with 10 bases spanning the gap. The germline gives CDR1 SGHAT, CDR2 FQNNGV. The CDR3 reads CASSLEDSSTDTQYF. CDR3 coding DNA: TGTGCCAGCAGCTTGGAGGATTCTAGCACAGATACGCAGTATTTT.

The chain joins TRBV30 to TRBJ2-1; unclear D gene. This CDR3 contains 14 residues. V lost 3 bases, J lost 2 bases, and 11 bases lay in between. Germline loops: CDR1 GTSNPN, CDR2 SVGIG (reference sequence). CDR3 nucleotide sequence: TGTGCCTGGAGGGTACGGACCCCCTACAATGAGCAGTTCTTC. Translation gives CAWRVRTPYNEQFF.

This CDR3 is CASSPPNTRGGNTIYF. For the CDR3, the DNA is TGTGCCAGCTCACCACCGAACACACGCGGTGGAAACACCATATATTTT. J is TRBJ1-3 and V is TRBV18; D is undetermined. V lost 0 bases, J lost 3 bases, and 12 bases lay in between. Germline lookup yields CDR1 KGHSH and CDR2 LQKENI. The CDR3 length is 16 residues.

In its sample, this clone was seen once. Other nucleotide sequences from this sample produce the same CDR3. The V gene is TRBV19, the J gene TRBJ1-6; D is unresolved. V was trimmed by 5 bases and J by 3 bases, leaving 8 bases between them. Germline CDR1 LNHDA, CDR2 SQIVND (reference sequence). This CDR3 region has 14 residues. As DNA, the CDR3 is TGTGCCAGTAGTCGGCAGGACTATAATTCACCCCTCCACTTT. Translation: CASSRQDYNSPLHF. The full variable domain, rest sourced from reference TRBV19 and TRBJ1-6, is DGGITQSPKYLFRKEGQNVTLSCEQNLNHDAMYWYRQDPGQGLRLIYYSQIVNDFQKGDIAEGYSVSREKKESFPLTVTSAQKNPTAFYLCASSRQDYNSPLHFGNGTRLTVT.

The V and J genes are TRBV7-8 and TRBJ2-3; 7 bases align to TRBD2. This CDR3 is 14 amino acids long. CDR1 is SGHVS, CDR2 FQNEAQ, per germline. Trimming cost V 2 bases and J 4 bases; bases outside gene matches: 3. CDR3 DNA: TGTGCCAGCAGCTTACAGCGGGGATCAGATACGCAGTATTTT. This gives the protein CASSLQRGSDTQYF.

The rearrangement joins TRBV11-3 to TRBJ2-7, with 7 positions matching TRBD1. This CDR3 is 17 amino acids long. Per germline, CDR1 SGHNT and CDR2 YENEEA. V gave up 0 bases and J gave up 3 bases; unmatched junction bases: 11. CDR3 region: CASSLDQNRDRYYEQYF. CDR3 bases: TGTGCCAGCAGCTTAGATCAGAACCGGGACAGATACTACGAGCAGTACTTC.

The chain couples TRBV18 to TRBJ1-2; 9 nucleotides align to TRBD1. This CDR3 contains 16 residues. The germline V gene has CDR1 KGHSH and CDR2 LQKENI. Losses at the gene ends were 6 bases for V and 6 bases for J; bases not matched to a gene: 14. The DNA of the CDR3 is TGTGCCAGCTCCTCCCTACCGGGACAGGGAGTCGATGGCTACACCTTC. Residues: CASSSLPGQGVDGYTF.

This sequence joins TRBV7-2 and TRBJ1-6; D unclear. Looked up from germline, CDR1 is SGHTA and CDR2 is FQGNSA. The CDR3 is 15 residues long. Trimming cost V 2 bases and J 7 bases, with 12 bases left between them. The chain's CDR3 is CASSLHGPGNSPLHF. For the CDR3, the DNA is TGTGCCAGCAGCTTACATGGGCCAGGAAATTCACCCCTCCACTTT.

This clone appeared once. The J gene is TRBJ1-2, the V gene TRBV11-3; D is unclear. There are 13 residues in the CDR3. Trimming stripped 1 base from V and 7 bases from J, with 10 bases between. Germline CDR1 reads SGHNT; CDR2 reads YENEEA. The CDR3 is CASSLAQGFGYTF. For the CDR3, the DNA is TGTGCCAGCAGCTTAGCGCAAGGGTTTGGCTACACCTTC.